This paragraph reports one T cell receptor (beta chain). No antigen is known for it. No base qualities exist here, and no much larger clone lies one base off it. These data originate in a study of cytomegalovirus exposure and HLA in healthy donors (dated by TCRdb to about 2017). As for the study more broadly: According to an earlier analysis of 450 to 650 of the donors, roughly 180 million T cells yielded over 100 million unique TCR beta sequences and less than 300 Gb of sequence data. A later analysis re-examined previously published TCR beta repertoires from more than 550 donors and added high-resolution HLA genotyping to investigate patterns of TCR occurrence. Rather than drawing on any new phenotypic data, the later analysis identified candidate immune exposures from TCR beta sequences and the way those sequences occurred across donors. HLA typing covered class I and class II loci at four-digit resolution. All discovery cohort repertoires had been generated on a single sequencing platform. To predict cytomegalovirus infection status, the study combined high-throughput TCR immunosequencing, statistical association of individual TCRs with disease status, and machine learning. Alongside the repertoire data, information on donor age, sex, ethnicity and CMV serostatus was compiled. The study profiled the T cell repertoires of under 700 subjects by immunosequencing and related them to cytomegalovirus serostatus. The genetic ancestry cluster associated with self-reported Caucasian donors included 81% of the 350 to 500 genotyped donors. Typing coverage differed by locus: A, B, C, DRB1 and DQB1 were typed in roughly 620-630 donors, DQA1 in 522, DPA1 in 600 to 610, and DPB1 in around 490. A later genetic analysis took genome-wide SNP genotypes for about 65% of the 666 donors and used that subset as a discovery cohort. An early release that covered approximately 600 HLA-typed donors contained around 330 gigabases of sequencing data and about 93 million unique TCR sequences. Several DR-DQ haplotypes were treated as single units for association and clustering because of strong linkage in the cohort. In an earlier analysis of a few hundred of the donors, high-throughput TCR beta sequencing was used to judge whether each TCR beta V gene segment behaved as functional or pseudogenic. On average, roughly 250,000 unique TCR beta nucleotide sequences were sequenced per donor among about 400 genotyped donors of the cohort, with 15% to 20% of those sequences being non-productive. A separate validation cohort of 100 to 150 different subjects was used in addition to the roughly 670-subject first cohort. The study was designed to test whether signatures of past pathogen exposure could be identified by cataloging public T cell receptors. Findings and caveats that apply to the study as a whole: In a later analysis, most CMV-associated TCR beta chains were found to appear HLA-restricted, with HLA associations seemingly driven largely by CMV exposure. The earlier analysis of some 540 of the donors excluded roughly 17 rarely observed V segments, including chromosome 9 orphons, because counts were too low. The study listed 164 TCR beta chains as associated with cytomegalovirus. In an earlier analysis of 587 of the donors, most TCR beta V segments were observed in productive rearrangements about 90% or about 30% of the time, broadly matching IMGT annotations. The authors suggested that the approach could potentially be generalized to other disease states and immunological phenotypes. According to a later genetic analysis, donors in an Asian-associated ancestry cluster had fewer N-insertions in productive TCRs than the approximately 700-donor mean. A further reported finding was that TCR beta sequences accurately predicted the HLA-A and HLA-B alleles for most subjects in the first cohort. When HLA alleles, especially DR and DQ, strongly co-occurred, attributing TCR associations to individual alleles was difficult. The classifier was reported to diagnose cytomegalovirus status with high specificity and sensitivity in both the original cohort and the validation cohort. Some IMGT-functional V segments, including TRBV6-2 and TRBV6-3, could not be told apart with the 87-base-pair reads, so those segments were excluded. A later analysis found that TCR association rates varied across HLA loci, with DRB1 alleles showing the most associated TCRs and HLA-C alleles the fewest. A later genetic analysis associated a missense DCLRE1C variant with V-gene and J-gene trimming of TCR beta chains, and an independent cohort replicated the association. Because HLA typing was unavailable for some donors at each locus, only the typed subset was used in association tests. Several of the top co-occurrence clusters appeared to be linked to parvovirus B19, influenza, CMV and Epstein-Barr virus, according to a later analysis. Presence/absence analyses assumed roughly uniform sequencing depth across donors, an assumption that may not hold. Specific HLA alleles were associated with 15,000 to 20,000 TCR beta sequences at a false discovery rate of 0.05 in a later analysis. Most TCR sequences were seen in very few donors, while some public TCRs were found in many individuals. This cohort had only TCR beta chains sequenced, and the lack of alpha or paired-chain data limited which features could be detected. A group of highly shared sequence variants was considered likely to be a technical artifact of the sequencing pipeline. Correlated functional status among segregating V segments might be attributable to linkage disequilibrium, but an unknown experimental factor could not be ruled out. In vitro tests confirmed that a few of the cytomegalovirus-associated TCR beta chains recognize cytomegalovirus antigens. CMV serostatus was the only immune exposure information available for the cohort. In a later analysis, HLA-associated TCR beta chains were found to be more clonally expanded and to have lower generation probabilities than equally common non-associated chains.

The cohort was made up of under 800 healthy bone marrow donors. At the time of sampling, all cohort members were nominally healthy, though unrecorded immune exposures were likely present. The donor tested CMV seronegative and was one of the 352 seronegative cohort members. A peripheral blood sample was provided by each donor, and peripheral blood mononuclear cells were used for TCR beta sequencing. Genomic DNA was extracted from the blood cell samples with the Qiagen DNeasy Blood Extraction Kit. Receptors were amplified or captured by the immunoSEQ multiplex PCR assay. A mixture of 60 forward primers for TCR Vbeta segments and 13 reverse primers for TCR Jbeta segments was used in the multiplex PCR. The CDR3 region of rearranged TCR beta genes was amplified from genomic DNA with a multiplex PCR assay. Amplified TCR beta libraries were sequenced as 87-base-pair reads on the Illumina HiSeq System. In the source study's methods: Across the roughly 640 repertoires, a later analysis counted around 80 million unique TCR beta chains, 9.5 million to 13 million of which were shared by at least two donors. To remove PCR and sequencing errors, raw reads were error-corrected and collapsed into unique sequences using a nearest-neighbor algorithm that merged closely related sequences. V, D and J gene segments were assigned by aligning CDR3 sequences to IMGT reference sequences. For a sequence to be retained, at least a six-nucleotide match to both a V gene segment and a J gene segment was required. Rearrangements were classified as productive when the CDR3 lacked stop codons and remained in frame with V and J, and all other rearrangements were classified as non-productive. Following IMGT convention, CDR3 was defined as the stretch from the second conserved V-encoded cysteine to the conserved J-encoded phenylalanine. In an earlier analysis of just under 600 of the donors, sequences lacking an unambiguous match to a single V gene segment were excluded. In an earlier analysis of roughly 600 of the donors, a V segment was called functional when productive rearrangements were above 56.7%, and segregating when the standard deviation between donors exceeded 5%. A statistical classification framework was built for diagnosing cytomegalovirus status from the catalog of TCR beta chain sequences. In a later analysis, TCR nucleotide sequences were compared against IMGT/GENE-DB human TR gene sequences so that V and J genes could be assigned. The TCRdist pipeline was used in a later analysis to assign CDR3 sequences and most-parsimonious VDJ recombination scenarios. In a later analysis, each TCR beta chain was defined by its CDR3 amino acid sequence together with its V-gene family, and reads without a unique V-gene family were excluded. As a way to deal with suspected cross-contamination and a sequencing artifact, a later analysis dropped 500 to 700 nucleotide sequences that were highly shared and had low generation probability. In a later analysis, a clonal expansion index was calculated for each public chain from normalized within-repertoire ranks of inferred template counts. A later analysis computed generation probabilities with a VDJ recombination model fitted to out-of-frame rearrangements, and checked the results against IGoR. A later analysis scored TCR-TCR, TCR-HLA and TCR-CMV co-occurrence with hypergeometric tests, applying a repertoire-size bias correction to TCR pairs. In a later analysis, false discovery rates were estimated by permuting HLA or CMV assignments 20 times. In a later analysis, co-occurring TCRs were grouped with DBSCAN, and TCRdist sequence similarity was added when clustering was performed within HLA-allele-positive subsets. Co-occurrence clustering excluded repertoires with fewer than 30,000 or more than 120,000 public chains, plus five with anomalous nucleotide sharing. TCRdb stores this immuneACCESS table with in-frame sequences only. Part of the clones is absent; in the studies checked, under half of the shortfall reflects unresolved V genes, and no reason is known for the rest. The V and J calls and clone size come from that table; D and trimming were worked out from the DNA. This sample is represented by roughly 150,000 clones; roughly 79% of them were singletons. The ten largest clones represent over 0.95% of the sample.

For CDR1 and CDR2, the germline V gene (reference sequence) lists GTSNPN and SVGIG. Including the terminal cysteine and phenylalanine, the CDR3 comprises 15 residues. The CDR3 DNA has 45 bases and is translated from base 1. V lost 5 bases and J lost 0 bases, and the count of bases not matched to a germline gene is 8. The sequence joins TRBV30 to TRBJ2-7, and TRBD1 matches 9 of the central bases. Sequences were obtained from PBMCs. This clonotype originated in a woman in her thirties or forties in good health and CMV-seronegative. The DNA sequence follows: TGTGCCTGGGAGGGACAGGGAGTACTCTCCTACGAGCAGTACTTC. This sequence encodes CAWEGQGVLSYEQYF.